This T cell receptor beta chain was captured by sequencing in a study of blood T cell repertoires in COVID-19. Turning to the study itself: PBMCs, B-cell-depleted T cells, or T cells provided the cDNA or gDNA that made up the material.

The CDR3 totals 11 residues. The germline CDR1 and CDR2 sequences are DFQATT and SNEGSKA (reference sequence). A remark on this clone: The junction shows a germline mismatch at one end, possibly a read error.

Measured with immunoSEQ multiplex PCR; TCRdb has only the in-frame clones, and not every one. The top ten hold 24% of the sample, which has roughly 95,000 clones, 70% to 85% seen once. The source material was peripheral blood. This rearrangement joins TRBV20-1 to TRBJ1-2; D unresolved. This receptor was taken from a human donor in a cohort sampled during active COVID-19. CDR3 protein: CSARGTSIGVF. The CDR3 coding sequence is TGCAGTGCTAGAGGAACATCAATCGGGGTCTTC.